These T cell receptor beta chains were read from a single sample in a study of cytomegalovirus exposure and HLA in healthy donors. The repertoire was sequenced with immunoSEQ multiplex PCR; TCRdb's copy has only in-frame clones and lacks some. The data hold about 140,000 clones, with about 83% observed a single time. Sequenced: PBMCs. The source is a woman in her twenties or thirties in good health and CMV-seronegative. The CDR3 runs from the conserved cysteine through the conserved F or W. The order of the fields is V gene, J gene, D gene, clone size, CDR3 protein, CDR3 DNA. A D gene is named only where the DNA matches it firmly. Size tells how often a clone was seen (once, few, many) or the class of an expanded clone, and some rows leave it out.

>TRBV2|TRBJ1-1|.|.
CASSGDRNTEAFF
TGTGCCAGCAGTGGCGACAGGAACACTGAAGCTTTCTTT
>TRBV7-2|TRBJ1-5|TRBD1|.
CASSLVTGVDQPQHF
TGTGCCAGCAGCTTAGTAACAGGGGTTGATCAGCCCCAGCATTTT
>TRBV9|TRBJ1-6|.|.
CASSANPDRDYNSPLHF
TGTGCCAGCAGCGCAAACCCCGACAGAGATTATAATTCACCCCTCCACTTT
>TRBV7-2|TRBJ2-7|TRBD2|.
CASSRTSGAYEQYF
TGTGCCAGCAGCAGGACTAGCGGGGCCTACGAGCAGTACTTC
>TRBV18|TRBJ1-1|TRBD1|.
CASSFWTGMNTEAFF
TGTGCCAGCTCATTCTGGACAGGGATGAACACTGAAGCTTTCTTT
>TRBV9|TRBJ2-7|.|.
CASSAYGREGTYEQYF
TGTGCCAGCAGCGCATATGGACGGGAAGGCACCTACGAGCAGTACTTC
>TRBV19|TRBJ2-7|.|.
CASRQYRTSYEQYF
TGTGCCAGTAGGCAGTACAGAACTTCCTACGAGCAGTACTTC
>TRBV5-1|TRBJ1-1|.|.
CASSPGGVSGTEAFF
TGCGCCAGCAGTCCGGGAGGGGTTTCCGGCACTGAAGCTTTCTTT
>TRBV18|TRBJ1-6|.|.
CASSVLSDRNSPLHF
TGTGCCAGCTCCGTCTTATCGGACAGAAATTCACCCCTCCACTTT
>TRBV2|TRBJ1-2|TRBD1|few
CASSPPGTAYGYTF
TGTGCCAGCAGTCCTCCCGGGACAGCATATGGCTACACCTTC
>TRBV10-3|TRBJ2-1|.|.
CAITPSGEYNEQFF
TGTGCCATCACCCCGTCCGGAGAGTACAATGAGCAGTTCTTC
>TRBV9|TRBJ1-1|.|.
CASSLSWDLNTEAFF
TGTGCCAGCAGCTTAAGTTGGGACTTGAACACTGAAGCTTTCTTT
>TRBV28|TRBJ1-6|TRBD1|.
CASTRFNWDRGTYNSPLHF
TGTGCCAGCACCAGATTCAACTGGGACAGGGGAACCTATAATTCACCCCTCCACTTT
>TRBV19|TRBJ2-7|TRBD1|.
CASSHTTGVAHEQYF
TGTGCCAGTAGTCACACGACAGGGGTGGCTCACGAGCAGTACTTC
>TRBV5-6|TRBJ1-2|.|.
CASSFHRANYGYTF
TGTGCCAGCAGCTTCCACAGAGCTAACTATGGCTACACCTTC
>TRBV20-1|TRBJ1-2|.|.
CSARVPGGYTF
TGCAGTGCTAGAGTACCGGGGGGCTACACCTTC
>TRBV2|TRBJ2-3|TRBD1|.
CASSPGGTGLTDTQYF
TGTGCCAGCAGTCCGGGCGGGACAGGTCTGACAGATACGCAGTATTTT
>TRBV2|TRBJ2-3|.|few
CASRVRGSSTDTQYF
TGTGCCAGCAGAGTCCGGGGATCTAGCACAGATACGCAGTATTTT
>TRBV29-1|TRBJ1-2|TRBD1|.
CSVEEWLGQGVVGYTF
TGCAGCGTTGAAGAATGGTTGGGACAGGGTGTGGTTGGCTACACCTTC
>TRBV28|TRBJ2-7|.|.
CASSSGTYGSMDEQYF
TGTGCCAGCAGTTCTGGGACATACGGGTCGATGGACGAGCAGTACTTC
>TRBV15|TRBJ1-3|TRBD1|.
CATSRSQGAVGNTIYF
TGTGCCACCAGCAGGTCACAGGGGGCGGTTGGAAACACCATATATTTT
>TRBV5-6|TRBJ1-1|TRBD1|once
CASSLRDRLNTEAFF
TGTGCCAGCAGCCTCCGGGACAGGTTGAACACTGAAGCTTTCTTT
>TRBV5-1|TRBJ2-7|.|.
CASSLGGHRVLHEQYF
TGCGCCAGCAGCTTGGGCGGGCACAGGGTACTTCACGAGCAGTACTTC
>TRBV11-2|TRBJ1-2|TRBD1|.
CASKQLGQGADGYTF
TGTGCCAGCAAACAATTGGGACAGGGAGCTGATGGCTACACCTTC
>TRBV5-1|TRBJ2-2|.|.
CASSLHIRGIGGELFF
TGCGCCAGCAGCTTACACATCAGGGGAATTGGCGGGGAGCTGTTTTTT
>TRBV18|TRBJ2-3|.|.
CASSSRIDTQYF
TGTGCCAGCTCATCGAGGATAGATACGCAGTATTTT
>TRBV30|TRBJ2-7|.|.
CAWSGQYEQYF
TGTGCCTGGAGTGGGCAATACGAGCAGTACTTC
>TRBV7-9|TRBJ1-3|TRBD1|once
CASSLVGDSGSGNTIYF
TGTGCCAGCAGCTTAGTAGGGGACAGTGGCTCTGGAAACACCATATATTTT
>TRBV5-6|TRBJ2-1|.|.
CASSLYTGETNEQFF
TGTGCCAGCAGCTTGTATACGGGGGAAACCAATGAGCAGTTCTTC
>TRBV5-1|TRBJ1-4|.|.
CASSAGRSTNEKLFF
TGCGCCAGCAGTGCGGGACGGTCCACTAATGAAAAACTGTTTTTT
>TRBV7-9|TRBJ2-7|.|few
CASSPPRRTGEYEQYF
TGTGCCAGCAGCCCCCCCCGGCGGACTGGGGAATACGAGCAGTACTTC
>TRBV11-1|TRBJ2-7|TRBD1|few
CASSLASGTGYEQYF
TGTGCCAGCAGCTTAGCTTCCGGGACAGGGTACGAGCAGTACTTC
>TRBV5-1|TRBJ1-2|.|few
CASSLDQFQGYTF
TGCGCCAGCAGCCTGGATCAGTTCCAGGGCTACACCTTC
>TRBV7-9|TRBJ2-7|TRBD1|.
CASSLAKGADEQYF
TGTGCCAGCAGCTTAGCGAAGGGGGCGGACGAGCAGTACTTC
>TRBV30|TRBJ2-7|.|.
CAWSNNYEQYF
TGTGCCTGGTCGAACAACTACGAGCAGTACTTC
>TRBV7-9|TRBJ2-2|.|.
CASSFSQGANTGELFF
TGTGCCAGCAGCTTTTCGCAGGGTGCGAACACCGGGGAGCTGTTTTTT
>TRBV15|TRBJ2-1|.|.
CATSRDGGTGNNEQFF
TGTGCCACCAGCAGAGACGGGGGAACAGGTAACAATGAGCAGTTCTTC
>TRBV7-9|TRBJ2-7|TRBD1|.
CASSFGDRAGDEQYF
TGTGCCAGCAGCTTTGGGGACAGGGCTGGCGACGAGCAGTACTTC
>TRBV9|TRBJ2-2|.|once
CASSVSGRGGNTGELFF
TGTGCCAGCAGCGTCTCGGGGAGGGGGGGAAACACCGGGGAGCTGTTTTTT
>TRBV6-1|TRBJ2-4|TRBD1|.
CASSRDRGDIQYF
TGTGCCAGCAGTAGAGACAGGGGAGACATTCAGTACTTC
>TRBV19|TRBJ2-3|TRBD2|.
CASTTLAGTDTQYF
TGTGCCAGTACCACACTAGCGGGCACAGATACGCAGTATTTT
>TRBV7-2|TRBJ2-2|.|.
CASSFNPGMYTGELFF
TGTGCCAGCAGCTTTAATCCAGGGATGTACACCGGGGAGCTGTTTTTT